Listed below are T cell receptor beta chains from one sample, sequenced in a study of cytotoxic CD8 clonotypes in ibrutinib-treated CLL. The table came from immunoSEQ multiplex PCR; TCRdb's copy has only in-frame clones and leaves some out. Of approximately 120,000 clones in the sample, 45% to 65% were seen once. This sample comprised PBMCs, obtained after 24 months of ibrutinib treatment. The receptor set was obtained from a human donor with chronic lymphocytic leukemia. Both conserved end residues are part of each CDR3. Each record gives: J gene, D gene, clone size, V gene, CDR3 protein, CDR3 DNA. The D gene is left open where the match is weak. For some rows the clone size is stated as once, few or many, or as a class when expanded; others skip it.

j_gene: TRBJ2-1
d_gene: TRBD2
abundance: many
v_gene: TRBV7-3
CDR3aa: CASSSRTSAPYNEQFF
CDR3nt: TGTGCCAGCAGCTCGAGGACTAGCGCTCCCTACAATGAGCAGTTCTTC

j_gene: TRBJ2-1
d_gene: TRBD1
abundance: -
v_gene: TRBV19
CDR3aa: CASRGTVYNEQFF
CDR3nt: TGTGCCAGTAGGGGGACAGTTTACAATGAGCAGTTCTTC

j_gene: TRBJ2-7
d_gene: -
abundance: -
v_gene: TRBV29-1
CDR3aa: CSVVGFGEQYF
CDR3nt: TGCAGCGTTGTTGGGTTTGGGGAGCAGTACTTC

j_gene: TRBJ2-3
d_gene: TRBD1
abundance: few
v_gene: TRBV5-1
CDR3aa: CASSPGQGADTQYF
CDR3nt: TGCGCCAGCAGCCCGGGACAGGGTGCGGATACGCAGTATTTT

j_gene: TRBJ2-3
d_gene: -
abundance: -
v_gene: TRBV9
CDR3aa: CASSGTSTDTQYF
CDR3nt: TGTGCCAGCAGCGGCACTAGCACAGATACGCAGTATTTT

j_gene: TRBJ2-7
d_gene: TRBD2
abundance: -
v_gene: TRBV12-5
CDR3aa: CASGLEAGPYEQYF
CDR3nt: TGTGCTAGTGGTTTGGAAGCGGGGCCCTACGAGCAGTACTTC

j_gene: TRBJ1-2
d_gene: -
abundance: few
v_gene: TRBV15
CDR3aa: CATSRDFGAINYGYTF
CDR3nt: TGTGCCACCAGCAGAGATTTCGGGGCCATTAACTATGGCTACACCTTC

j_gene: TRBJ2-7
d_gene: TRBD1
abundance: -
v_gene: TRBV9
CDR3aa: CASSPAGQGIYEQYF
CDR3nt: TGTGCCAGCAGCCCCGCGGGACAGGGCATATACGAGCAGTACTTC

j_gene: TRBJ2-7
d_gene: -
abundance: few
v_gene: TRBV5-1
CDR3aa: CASSFLRGLNYEQYF
CDR3nt: TGCGCCAGCAGCTTTTTAAGGGGCCTCAACTACGAGCAGTACTTC

j_gene: TRBJ2-5
d_gene: TRBD2
abundance: few
v_gene: TRBV14
CDR3aa: CASSRASKRGMGTQYF
CDR3nt: TGTGCCAGCAGCCGTGCTTCAAAGCGGGGGATGGGGACCCAGTACTTC

j_gene: TRBJ2-2
d_gene: -
abundance: -
v_gene: TRBV9
CDR3aa: CASSAASRGTNTGELFF
CDR3nt: TGTGCCAGCAGCGCGGCGTCTCGGGGGACGAACACCGGGGAGCTGTTTTTT

j_gene: TRBJ1-5
d_gene: -
abundance: -
v_gene: TRBV28
CDR3aa: CASSFDRPGQPQHF
CDR3nt: TGTGCCAGCAGTTTTGACAGACCTGGTCAGCCCCAGCATTTT

j_gene: TRBJ2-2
d_gene: -
abundance: -
v_gene: TRBV18
CDR3aa: CASSPPSGNPGELFF
CDR3nt: TGTGCCAGCTCACCTCCATCAGGGAACCCCGGGGAGCTGTTTTTT

j_gene: TRBJ1-6
d_gene: -
abundance: -
v_gene: TRBV12-2
CDR3aa: CASRLPGREGQEYSPLHF
CDR3nt: TGTGCAAGTCGCTTGCCCGGAAGGGAGGGACAGGAATACTCACCCCTCCACTTT

j_gene: TRBJ2-2
d_gene: -
abundance: few
v_gene: TRBV4-1
CDR3aa: CASSQGSPTAANTGELFF
CDR3nt: TGCGCCAGCAGCCAGGGGAGCCCGACAGCAGCGAACACCGGGGAGCTGTTTTTT

j_gene: TRBJ2-1
d_gene: -
abundance: -
v_gene: TRBV13
CDR3aa: CASSLDGGPNNEQFF
CDR3nt: TGTGCCAGCAGCTTAGACGGGGGGCCCAACAATGAGCAGTTCTTC

j_gene: TRBJ1-1
d_gene: -
abundance: few
v_gene: TRBV18
CDR3aa: CASSPNYGAAPGTEAFF
CDR3nt: TGTGCCAGCTCACCAAACTATGGGGCGGCACCGGGCACTGAAGCTTTCTTT

j_gene: TRBJ2-7
d_gene: -
abundance: few
v_gene: TRBV9
CDR3aa: CASSPDAIRPYEQYF
CDR3nt: TGTGCCAGCAGCCCGGACGCGATAAGACCCTACGAGCAGTACTTC

j_gene: TRBJ2-1
d_gene: -
abundance: -
v_gene: TRBV7-2
CDR3aa: CASSSGLGSANEQFF
CDR3nt: TGTGCCAGCAGCTCGGGTTTAGGGTCTGCCAATGAGCAGTTCTTC

j_gene: TRBJ2-2
d_gene: -
abundance: -
v_gene: TRBV9
CDR3aa: CASSVAQSPWELFF
CDR3nt: TGTGCCAGCAGCGTAGCTCAATCACCGTGGGAGCTGTTTTTT

j_gene: TRBJ1-1
d_gene: -
abundance: -
v_gene: TRBV9
CDR3aa: CASSNLGGRAEAFF
CDR3nt: TGTGCCAGCAGCAACCTCGGAGGGAGGGCTGAAGCTTTCTTT

j_gene: TRBJ1-1
d_gene: -
abundance: few
v_gene: TRBV5-6
CDR3aa: CASSYGGMAFF
CDR3nt: TGTGCCAGCAGCTACGGGGGTATGGCTTTCTTT

j_gene: TRBJ2-2
d_gene: -
abundance: -
v_gene: TRBV25-1
CDR3aa: CASSESEVNTGELFF
CDR3nt: TGTGCCAGCAGTGAATCGGAAGTGAACACCGGGGAGCTGTTTTTT

j_gene: TRBJ1-2
d_gene: TRBD1
abundance: -
v_gene: TRBV2
CDR3aa: CASSPGQGNYGYTF
CDR3nt: TGTGCCAGCAGCCCGGGACAGGGTAACTATGGCTACACCTTC

j_gene: TRBJ2-5
d_gene: -
abundance: -
v_gene: TRBV5-1
CDR3aa: CASSEGVRSETQYF
CDR3nt: TGCGCCAGCTCGGAAGGCGTACGATCCGAGACCCAGTACTTC

j_gene: TRBJ1-2
d_gene: -
abundance: -
v_gene: TRBV18
CDR3aa: CASGGEAGNYGYTF
CDR3nt: TGTGCCAGCGGAGGGGAGGCAGGGAACTATGGCTACACCTTC

j_gene: TRBJ2-5
d_gene: -
abundance: -
v_gene: TRBV5-4
CDR3aa: CASSPKADQALETQYF
CDR3nt: TGTGCCAGCAGCCCGAAGGCTGATCAGGCCCTGGAGACCCAGTACTTC

j_gene: TRBJ2-5
d_gene: TRBD1
abundance: -
v_gene: TRBV5-8
CDR3aa: CASSVTGVKTQYF
CDR3nt: TGTGCCAGCAGCGTGACAGGGGTTAAGACCCAGTACTTC

j_gene: TRBJ2-2
d_gene: TRBD1
abundance: few
v_gene: TRBV10-3
CDR3aa: CATEGDRVSGELFF
CDR3nt: TGTGCCACCGAGGGGGACAGAGTGTCCGGGGAGCTGTTTTTT

j_gene: TRBJ1-6
d_gene: -
abundance: -
v_gene: TRBV18
CDR3aa: CASSPGSYSYNSPLHF
CDR3nt: TGTGCCAGCTCACCTGGCAGTTACTCCTATAATTCACCCCTCCACTTT

j_gene: TRBJ2-3
d_gene: -
abundance: few
v_gene: TRBV7-9
CDR3aa: CASSLVRSTQYF
CDR3nt: TGTGCCAGCAGCTTAGTTAGATCCACGCAGTATTTT

j_gene: TRBJ2-3
d_gene: TRBD2
abundance: -
v_gene: TRBV30
CDR3aa: CAWSHGLANTDTQYF
CDR3nt: TGTGCCTGGAGTCATGGACTAGCCAACACAGATACGCAGTATTTT

j_gene: TRBJ1-6
d_gene: TRBD1
abundance: -
v_gene: TRBV7-6
CDR3aa: CASSFQGQGNSPLHF
CDR3nt: TGTGCCAGCAGCTTCCAGGGACAGGGGAATTCACCCCTCCACTTT

j_gene: TRBJ2-1
d_gene: TRBD2
abundance: -
v_gene: TRBV12-5
CDR3aa: CASGNSGATDRFF
CDR3nt: TGTGCTAGTGGTAATAGCGGGGCCACGGATCGGTTCTTC

j_gene: TRBJ1-5
d_gene: -
abundance: once
v_gene: TRBV2
CDR3aa: CASSVDDQPQHF
CDR3nt: TGTGCCAGCAGTGTTGACGATCAGCCCCAGCATTTT

j_gene: TRBJ1-6
d_gene: TRBD1
abundance: few
v_gene: TRBV7-9
CDR3aa: CASSPDRISYNSPLHF
CDR3nt: TGTGCCAGCAGCCCGGACAGGATCTCCTATAATTCACCCCTCCACTTT

j_gene: TRBJ2-7
d_gene: -
abundance: -
v_gene: TRBV29-1
CDR3aa: CSVNPDRGTYEQYF
CDR3nt: TGCAGCGTCAACCCTGACCGGGGGACCTACGAGCAGTACTTC

j_gene: TRBJ1-1
d_gene: TRBD1
abundance: few
v_gene: TRBV27
CDR3aa: CASSLAGGKTEAFF
CDR3nt: TGTGCCAGCAGTTTGGCAGGGGGCAAAACTGAAGCTTTCTTT

j_gene: TRBJ2-7
d_gene: -
abundance: few
v_gene: TRBV5-6
CDR3aa: CASSPGPGQREQYF
CDR3nt: TGTGCCAGCAGCCCGGGGCCAGGGCAACGCGAGCAGTACTTC

j_gene: TRBJ2-4
d_gene: TRBD1
abundance: once
v_gene: TRBV30
CDR3aa: CAWRGPLTGLAKNIQYF
CDR3nt: TGTGCCTGGAGGGGTCCTTTGACAGGGCTAGCCAAAAACATTCAGTACTTC

j_gene: TRBJ1-1
d_gene: -
abundance: -
v_gene: TRBV7-2
CDR3aa: CASRRWRDTEAFF
CDR3nt: TGTGCCAGCAGGAGATGGAGGGACACTGAAGCTTTCTTT

j_gene: TRBJ1-6
d_gene: TRBD1
abundance: few
v_gene: TRBV18
CDR3aa: CASSPTGSSPLHF
CDR3nt: TGTGCCAGCTCACCGACAGGGAGCTCACCCCTCCACTTT

j_gene: TRBJ2-7
d_gene: TRBD2
abundance: -
v_gene: TRBV5-1
CDR3aa: CASSLTSGGLSYEQYF
CDR3nt: TGCGCCAGCAGCCTGACTAGCGGGGGGCTCTCCTACGAGCAGTACTTC

j_gene: TRBJ2-7
d_gene: -
abundance: -
v_gene: TRBV4-2
CDR3aa: CASSPRTGIDEQYF
CDR3nt: TGTGCCAGCAGCCCGAGGACGGGGATCGACGAGCAGTACTTC

j_gene: TRBJ2-2
d_gene: -
abundance: -
v_gene: TRBV30
CDR3aa: CAWTSLANTGELFF
CDR3nt: TGTGCCTGGACGAGTCTTGCTAACACCGGGGAGCTGTTTTTT

j_gene: TRBJ2-7
d_gene: -
abundance: few
v_gene: TRBV9
CDR3aa: CASSTPNSSYEQYF
CDR3nt: TGTGCCAGCAGCACGCCCAACTCGTCCTACGAGCAGTACTTC

j_gene: TRBJ1-4
d_gene: TRBD1
abundance: many
v_gene: TRBV9
CDR3aa: CASSPGTANEKLFF
CDR3nt: TGTGCCAGCAGCCCTGGGACAGCTAATGAAAAACTGTTTTTT

j_gene: TRBJ2-3
d_gene: TRBD1
abundance: -
v_gene: TRBV5-1
CDR3aa: CASSLGGTAGGDTQYF
CDR3nt: TGCGCCAGCAGCTTGGGCGGTACGGCAGGGGGAGATACGCAGTATTTT

j_gene: TRBJ2-3
d_gene: TRBD2
abundance: once
v_gene: TRBV10-1
CDR3aa: CASSESGSGGAGTQYF
CDR3nt: TGCGCCAGCAGTGAGTCAGGTAGCGGGGGGGCTGGAACGCAGTATTTT

j_gene: TRBJ1-2
d_gene: -
abundance: many
v_gene: TRBV27
CDR3aa: CASRGVGGAGYTF
CDR3nt: TGTGCCAGCAGGGGGGTGGGGGGCGCGGGCTACACCTTC

j_gene: TRBJ1-2
d_gene: -
abundance: -
v_gene: TRBV5-1
CDR3aa: CASSLGGTGGYTF
CDR3nt: TGCGCCAGCAGCTTGGGCGGGACCGGTGGCTACACCTTC

j_gene: TRBJ2-7
d_gene: -
abundance: -
v_gene: TRBV15
CDR3aa: CATSHPGIRYEQYF
CDR3nt: TGTGCCACCAGCCATCCCGGGATCAGATACGAGCAGTACTTC

j_gene: TRBJ2-6
d_gene: -
abundance: -
v_gene: TRBV18
CDR3aa: CASSSRQTGANVLTF
CDR3nt: TGTGCCAGCTCATCAAGACAGACTGGGGCCAACGTCCTGACTTTC

j_gene: TRBJ1-4
d_gene: -
abundance: once
v_gene: TRBV4-1
CDR3aa: CASSLTRDEKLFF
CDR3nt: TGCGCCAGCAGCCTCACACGGGATGAAAAACTGTTTTTT

j_gene: TRBJ2-5
d_gene: -
abundance: few
v_gene: TRBV18
CDR3aa: CASSPPVRMSGETQYF
CDR3nt: TGTGCCAGCTCACCACCGGTAAGGATGTCCGGAGAGACCCAGTACTTC

j_gene: TRBJ2-1
d_gene: -
abundance: few
v_gene: TRBV4-2
CDR3aa: CASSQEVRNEQFF
CDR3nt: TGTGCCAGCAGCCAAGAAGTTCGCAATGAGCAGTTCTTC

j_gene: TRBJ1-1
d_gene: -
abundance: -
v_gene: TRBV30
CDR3aa: CAWSFSSEAFF
CDR3nt: TGTGCCTGGAGTTTTAGTTCGGAAGCTTTCTTT